This entry is about one T cell receptor (beta chain). The sample comes from a study of cytomegalovirus exposure and HLA in healthy donors. The PCR ran on 60 Vbeta and 13 Jbeta primers. The table came from immunoSEQ multiplex PCR; TCRdb's copy has only in-frame clones and leaves some out. The sample contains 100,000 or so clones, approximately 76% of which appear only once. CDR1 and CDR2 (germline): SGHTA, FQGNSA. The CDR3 totals 13 residues. The V gene end was trimmed by 6 bases and the J gene end by 7 bases; junction bases not matched to a gene: 5. This clonotype originated in a man aged 25-45 years in good health and CMV-seropositive. Sequenced sample: PBMCs. The rearrangement links TRBV7-2 to TRBJ1-2; 10 bases agree with TRBD1. CDR3 region: CASSSGQGTGYTF. DNA for the CDR3: TGTGCCAGCAGTTCGGGACAGGGGACTGGCTACACCTTC.